Each of the 25 T cell receptor beta chains below was sequenced from the same sample in a study of blood T cell repertoires in COVID-19. Produced via immunoSEQ multiplex PCR; TCRdb's table is partial and in-frame only. The table records 250,000 to 350,000 clones, approximately 85% of them present only once. The sample consisted of peripheral blood. The receptors shown here come from a human donor with COVID-19, enrolled during active disease. The donor label of this sample is uncertain.

CDR3 residues: CSARGREVAFF. As DNA, the CDR3 is TGCAGTGCTAGAGGAAGGGAGGTGGCTTTCTTT. V and J are TRBV20-1 and TRBJ1-1; unclear D gene. Trimming took off 1 base at V and 11 bases at J, with 11 bases between the two ends. This CDR3 contains 11 residues. CDR1 and CDR2 (germline): DFQATT, SNEGSKA (reference sequence).

The genes are TRBV5-4 and TRBJ2-5; weak D call: TRBD2 (5 bases). CDR1 is SGHNT, CDR2 YYREEE, per germline (reference sequence). This CDR3 has 15 amino acids. V dropped 4 bases and J dropped 2 bases, with 15 bases sitting between them. CDR3 sequence: CASSRPTSGQETQYF. As DNA, the CDR3 is TGTGCCAGCAGCCGCCCCACCTCGGGGCAAGAGACCCAGTACTTC.

This clone has a handful of counts. The chain couples TRBV7-2 to TRBJ1-4; no clear D gene. Trimming took 5 bases from V and 5 from J, leaving 12 bases between them. CDR3 length: 14 amino acids. The germline gives CDR1 SGHTA, CDR2 FQGNSA. The CDR3 here is CASSRRVNNEKLFF. The CDR3 nucleotides are TGTGCCAGCAGCCGCCGGGTGAACAATGAAAAACTGTTTTTT.

The chain recombines TRBV28 with TRBJ1-1; the D is unclear. V gave up 2 bases and J gave up 4 bases, with 8 bases separating them. CDR3 length equals 13 residues. From germline, CDR1 is MDHEN and CDR2 SYDVKM. CDR3 sequence: CASSLPGGTEAFF. For the CDR3, the DNA is TGTGCCAGCAGTTTACCGGGAGGCACTGAAGCTTTCTTT.

The V and J genes are TRBV6-5 and TRBJ1-2; D is ambiguous. CDR1 is MNHEY, CDR2 SVGAGI, per germline. V shed 0 bases and J shed 3 bases, with 8 bases lying between them. The CDR3 spans 14 residues. The CDR3 sequence is CASSYSRSDYGYTF. The CDR3 nucleotides are TGTGCCAGCAGTTACTCTCGCAGTGACTATGGCTACACCTTC.

The rearrangement uses TRBV19 and TRBJ1-5, with a tentative D call TRBD1 (6 bases). The CDR3 contains 12 residues. Germline V gene lookup returns CDR1 LNHDA and CDR2 SQIVND (reference sequence). The V and J ends lost 8 bases and 6 bases respectively, with 11 bases between them. The CDR3 here is CASEQGSQPQHF. The CDR3 bases are TGTGCCAGTGAACAGGGAAGTCAGCCCCAGCATTTT.

The chain joins TRBV7-9 to TRBJ1-2; D is unresolved. Germline V gives CDR1 SEHNR, CDR2 FQNEAQ (reference sequence). The CDR3 covers 14 residues. V was trimmed by 2 bases and J by 0 bases, leaving 7 bases between them. The CDR3 bases are TGTGCCAGCAGCTTAAACGGAGCTAACTATGGCTACACCTTC. Its protein is CASSLNGANYGYTF.

This sequence joins TRBV28 and TRBJ1-2; 7 nucleotides align to TRBD1. V was pared by 4 bases and J by 7 bases, with 12 bases of the junction left unmatched. The germline V gene encodes CDR1 MDHEN and CDR2 SYDVKM. The CDR3 totals 15 residues. CDR3 residues: CASSSPDRRPTGYTF. For the CDR3, the DNA is TGTGCCAGCAGTTCCCCGGACAGGCGCCCAACTGGCTACACCTTC.

The genes are TRBV5-6 and TRBJ1-2; TRBD1 aligns across 7 bases. Germline values: CDR1 SGHDT, CDR2 YYEEEE. The CDR3 runs 13 residues. J gave up 5 bases and V 4 bases, and 5 bases lay outside the gene matches. This CDR3 reads CASSKDRPYGYTF. CDR3 in DNA: TGTGCCAGCAGCAAGGACAGGCCGTATGGCTACACCTTC.

This sequence joins TRBV7-2 and TRBJ1-1; no definite D call. V lost 5 bases and J lost 11, with 18 bases in between. Germline CDR1 and CDR2: SGHTA and FQGNSA. This CDR3 is 13 amino acids long. CDR3 nucleotide sequence: TGTGCCAGCAGCCCCACGGGGAGGGCTGGGGCTTTCTTT. Residues: CASSPTGRAGAFF.

The chain employs TRBV29-1 and TRBJ2-3; the D is unclear. The CDR3 runs to 11 residues. CDR1 and CDR2 (germline): SQVTM, ANQGSEA. The germline V and J ends were trimmed by 7 bases and 3 bases, with 8 bases remaining between them. The CDR3 here is CSGEETDTQYF. DNA of the CDR3: TGCAGCGGAGAGGAAACAGATACGCAGTATTTT.

The chain combines TRBV27 with TRBJ1-5; the match to TRBD1 covers 9 bases. The CDR3 length is 18 residues. Germline trimming cut 1 base from V and 3 bases from J; bases unmatched to any gene: 10. Per the germline V gene, CDR1 is MNHEY and CDR2 is SMNVEV (reference sequence). CDR3 DNA: TGTGCCAGCAGTTTATGGTCGGTAGGGACAGGGCCCAATCAGCCCCAGCATTTT. This gives the protein CASSLWSVGTGPNQPQHF.

The genes are TRBV7-9 and TRBJ1-2; D gene ambiguous. CDR1 and CDR2 from the germline V gene are SEHNR and FQNEAQ (reference sequence). V was clipped by 6 bases and J by 7 bases, with 9 bases between them. The CDR3 length is 11 residues. This CDR3 reads CASSPGFGYTF. The DNA of the CDR3 is TGTGCCAGCAGTCCCGGTTTTGGCTACACCTTC.

This chain links TRBV7-2 with TRBJ2-2; a weak D match, TRBD1 (6 bases). Germline V gene lookup returns CDR1 SGHTA and CDR2 FQGNSA. This CDR3 is built from 16 residues. V was trimmed by 5 bases and J by 4 bases, leaving 17 bases between them. The CDR3 sequence is CASSLGGSRVTGELFF. For the CDR3, the DNA is TGTGCCAGCAGCCTAGGGGGTAGCAGGGTCACCGGGGAGCTGTTTTTT.

The chain couples TRBV5-8 to TRBJ2-6; unclear D gene. Germline lookup yields CDR1 SGHTS and CDR2 YDEGEE. CDR3 length: 15 amino acids. The ends were cut back, 0 bases at V and 2 bases at J, with 6 bases in the middle. The DNA for the CDR3 is TGTGCCAGCAGCTTGGTGAGGCCTGGGGCCAACGTCCTGACTTTC. Amino acids: CASSLVRPGANVLTF.

The chain carries TRBV11-2 and TRBJ1-5, with D perhaps matching TRBD1 (6 bases). The V end was cut by 1 base, the J end by 0 bases, with 16 bases between. The germline CDR1 and CDR2 sequences are SGHAT and FQNNGV. This CDR3 region has 18 residues. The CDR3 reads CASSLGGGSTISNQPQHF. The CDR3 DNA is TGTGCCAGCAGCTTAGGGGGGGGCTCCACCATTAGCAATCAGCCCCAGCATTTT.

V and J are TRBV9 and TRBJ1-2; a weak D match, TRBD1 (5 bases). V lost 3 bases and J lost 4, with 7 bases in between. The germline CDR1 and CDR2 sequences are SGDLS and YYNGEE. The CDR3 has 12 residues. CDR3 sequence: CASSADSYGYTF. The CDR3 DNA reads TGTGCCAGCAGCGCCGACAGCTATGGCTACACCTTC.

In regard to this clone: At one of its ends the junction is not consistent with the germline gene, which may arise from a read error. The rearrangement joins TRBV7-7 to TRBJ1-5; 7 bases match TRBD1. Germline V lookup: CDR1 SSHAT, CDR2 FNYEAQ (reference sequence). The CDR3 consists of 14 residues. The CDR3: CASSSDRTNQPQHF. The CDR3 bases are TGTGCTAGCAGCTCGGACAGGACTAATCAGCCCCAGCATTTT.

The V gene is TRBV7-9, the J gene TRBJ1-1; 7 bases agree with TRBD1. Germline trimming cut 10 bases from V and 4 bases from J; bases unmatched to any gene: 12. The CDR3 is made up of 14 amino acids. Germline assignment: CDR1 SEHNR and CDR2 FQNEAQ (reference sequence). CDR3 region: CATLTGLGGTEAFF. In nucleotides, the CDR3 is TGTGCCACCCTGACAGGGTTAGGGGGCACTGAAGCTTTCTTT.

The chain carries TRBV11-2 and TRBJ2-7; 8 positions agree with TRBD1. CDR3 length equals 14 residues. Trimming took 4 bases from V and 2 from J; bases not matched to a gene: 4. Germline V CDR1 and CDR2: SGHAT, FQNNGV. CDR3 sequence: CASSSLGQAYEQYF. CDR3 sequence (DNA): TGTGCCAGCAGCTCCTTGGGACAGGCCTACGAGCAGTACTTC.

This rearrangement joins TRBV11-2 to TRBJ2-7, with D possibly matching TRBD1 (5 bases). V was cut by 5 bases and J by 1 base, with 15 bases left in between. CDR1 is SGHAT, CDR2 FQNNGV, per germline. The CDR3 is made up of 15 amino acids. The CDR3 here is CASSATALSSYEQYF. In nucleotides, the CDR3 is TGTGCCAGCAGCGCGACAGCGTTATCTTCCTACGAGCAGTACTTC.

This chain links TRBV28 with TRBJ1-1; the match to TRBD1 covers 7 bases. Per germline, CDR1 MDHEN and CDR2 SYDVKM. Trimming at V came to 8 bases and at J to 8 bases, leaving 17 bases not matched to a gene. The CDR3 is made up of 15 amino acids. The CDR3 bases are TGTGCCAGCCTACCTAGTGGCAGGGGGTATGGGGAAGCTTTCTTT. Translating gives CASLPSGRGYGEAFF.

This clone was detected ten times or more. The chain joins TRBV11-2 to TRBJ2-7; perhaps TRBD2 as D (6 bases). Germline CDR1 and CDR2: SGHAT and FQNNGV. The CDR3 has 14 residues. V was shortened by 3 bases and J by 4 bases, with 13 bases between the two germline ends. The CDR3 DNA sequence: TGTGCCAGCAGCTTTAGCGGTGGGACTTACGAGCAGTACTTC. This translates into CASSFSGGTYEQYF.

The genes are TRBV5-4 and TRBJ2-7; 14 nucleotides match TRBD2. The V and J ends lost 0 bases and 7 bases, in that order; junction bases with no gene match: 12. The CDR3 is made up of 18 amino acids. CDR1 and CDR2 (germline): SGHNT, YYREEE (reference sequence). The CDR3 DNA sequence: TGTGCCAGCAGCTTGGCCGGGACTAGCGGGAGAGAGGTTGAGGAGCAGTACTTC. Translating gives CASSLAGTSGREVEEQYF.

A word on this clone: A junction boundary mismatches the germline segment, possibly from a read error. The genes are TRBV27 and TRBJ1-2; D remains ambiguous. The V gene's germline CDR1 is MNHEY and CDR2 SMNVEV (reference sequence). The CDR3 covers 14 residues. CDR3 in DNA: TGTGCCAGCAGTTTTAAACTGCCCATCTATAGCTACACCTTC. Translated, it gives CASSFKLPIYSYTF.